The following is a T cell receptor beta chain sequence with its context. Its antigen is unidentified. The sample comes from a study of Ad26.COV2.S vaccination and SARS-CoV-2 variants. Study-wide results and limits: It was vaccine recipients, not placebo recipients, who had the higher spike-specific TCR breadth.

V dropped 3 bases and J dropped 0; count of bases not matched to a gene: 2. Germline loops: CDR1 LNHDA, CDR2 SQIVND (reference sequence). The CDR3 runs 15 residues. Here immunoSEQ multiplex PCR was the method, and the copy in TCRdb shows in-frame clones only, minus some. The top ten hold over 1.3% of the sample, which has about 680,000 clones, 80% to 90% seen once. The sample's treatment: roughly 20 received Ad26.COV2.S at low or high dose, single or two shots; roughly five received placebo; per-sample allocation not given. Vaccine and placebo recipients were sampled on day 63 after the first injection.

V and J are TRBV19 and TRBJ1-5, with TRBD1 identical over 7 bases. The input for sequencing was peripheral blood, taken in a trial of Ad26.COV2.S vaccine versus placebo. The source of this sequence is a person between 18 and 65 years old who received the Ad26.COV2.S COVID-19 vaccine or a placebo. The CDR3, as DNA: TGTGCCAGTAGTATGAACAGGGGTAGCAATCAGCCCCAGCATTTT. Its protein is CASSMNRGSNQPQHF.